Listed here are 30 T cell receptor beta chains from one sample, sequenced in a study of blood T cell repertoires in COVID-19 (dated by TCRdb to about 2020). The library relied on the immunoSEQ multiplex PCR assay. TCRdb re-hosts the immuneACCESS table, in-frame sequences only. Its copies lack some clones; in the studies checked, an unresolved V gene accounts for under half of them, and the cause for the rest is not known. Counted in this sample were about 51,000 clones; roughly 90% of them appeared once. In total, the top ten clones hold approximately 2.8% of the sample. The sequenced sample was peripheral blood. All receptors derive from a man over 45 with acute or convalescent COVID-19.

The V gene is TRBV18, the J gene TRBJ2-2, with a tentative D call TRBD1 (6 bases). CDR1 and CDR2 (germline): KGHSH, LQKENI. Trimming removed 8 bases from V and 0 bases from J, with 19 bases in between. The CDR3 contains 17 residues. The CDR3 is CASTTRAGQTNTGELFF. DNA for the CDR3: TGTGCCAGCACAACAAGGGCCGGACAGACGAACACCGGGGAGCTGTTTTTT. Drawing the rest from reference TRBV18 and TRBJ2-2, the complete variable domain is NAGVMQNPRHLVRRRGQEARLRCSPMKGHSHVYWYRQLPEEGLKFMVYLQKENIIDESGMPKERFSAEFPKEGPSILRIQQVVRGDSAAYFCASTTRAGQTNTGELFFGEGSRLTVL.

The chain links TRBV2 to TRBJ2-7; TRBD2 agrees at 8 bases. The CDR3 length is 13 residues. Trimming at V came to 8 bases and at J to 3 bases, leaving 6 bases not matched to a gene. CDR1 and CDR2 from the germline V gene are SNHLY and FYNNEI. This CDR3 is CASVAGSHYEQYF. DNA of the CDR3: TGTGCCAGCGTAGCGGGGTCGCACTACGAGCAGTACTTC.

This clone was observed a single time. The chain combines TRBV5-6 with TRBJ2-3; 8 bases match TRBD2. Per the germline V gene, CDR1 is SGHDT and CDR2 is YYEEEE. V lost 2 bases and J lost 3; bases outside the gene matches: 2. This CDR3 is built from 14 residues. As DNA, the CDR3 is TGTGCCAGCAGCTTCCGGGGGGGGACAGATACGCAGTATTTT. Its translation: CASSFRGGTDTQYF.

The CDR3: CASSMDLSNEQFF. For the CDR3, the DNA is TGTGCCAGTAGTATGGACTTATCGAATGAGCAGTTCTTC. V usage is TRBV19 and J usage is TRBJ2-1; D perhaps matches TRBD2 (5 bases). Germline V gene lookup returns CDR1 LNHDA and CDR2 SQIVND (reference sequence). V lost 3 bases and J lost 7, with 10 bases in between. The CDR3 has 13 amino acids.

The chain recombines TRBV19 with TRBJ1-2; D is possibly TRBD1 (5 bases). Trimming removed 0 bases from V and 8 bases from J, with 13 bases in between. Germline CDR1 reads LNHDA; CDR2 reads SQIVND (reference sequence). The CDR3 consists of 14 residues. Here the CDR3 DNA reads TGTGCCAGTAGTATAGATAGTGGGACTTTCGGCTACACCTTC. This sequence encodes CASSIDSGTFGYTF. The full variable domain, its missing parts supplied by reference TRBV19 and TRBJ1-2, is DGGITQSPKYLFRKEGQNVTLSCEQNLNHDAMYWYRQDPGQGLRLIYYSQIVNDFQKGDIAEGYSVSREKKESFPLTVTSAQKNPTAFYLCASSIDSGTFGYTFGSGTRLTVV.

The CDR3 DNA is TGTGCCAGCAGTCTTGCCTGGGCGATCACCGGGGAGCTGTTTTTT. This sequence encodes CASSLAWAITGELFF. The V and J genes are TRBV2 and TRBJ2-2, with D unclear. The CDR3 has 15 residues. The germline gives CDR1 SNHLY, CDR2 FYNNEI. Trimming removed 5 bases at V and 4 bases at J, with 14 bases between.

CDR3 in amino acids: CASSFRGGAGETQYF. In DNA form, the CDR3 reads TGTGCCAGCAGCTTCCGCGGGGGGGCAGGGGAGACCCAGTACTTC. J is TRBJ2-5 and V is TRBV7-9; 9 bases are a match to TRBD2. The V gene end was trimmed by 3 bases and the J gene end by 5 bases; junction bases not matched to a gene: 7. CDR1 is SEHNR and CDR2 is FQNEAQ in the germline V gene (reference sequence). This CDR3 region has 15 residues.

This clone has a single count. The chain employs TRBV7-9 and TRBJ1-3; no firm D call. V lost 2 bases and J lost 4, with 9 bases in between. Looked up from germline, CDR1 is SEHNR and CDR2 is FQNEAQ (reference sequence). The CDR3 covers 14 residues. The DNA of the CDR3 is TGTGCCAGCAGCTTAACCCCAGGCGGAAACACCATATATTTT. Protein sequence: CASSLTPGGNTIYF.

V usage is TRBV5-1 and J usage is TRBJ1-2; 7 bases align to TRBD1. The germline CDR1 and CDR2 sequences are SGHRS and YFSETQ. CDR3 length equals 13 residues. V was clipped by 5 bases and J by 7 bases; unmatched bases: 8. The CDR3 loop reads CASSLQGDLGYTF. Here the CDR3 DNA reads TGCGCCAGCAGTCTCCAGGGGGATCTTGGCTACACCTTC.

The chain couples TRBV18 to TRBJ1-1; 8 nucleotides agree with TRBD1. The CDR3 has 16 residues. The V and J ends lost 0 bases and 1 base, in that order; junction bases with no gene match: 4. Germline CDR1 KGHSH, CDR2 LQKENI. CDR3 in DNA: TGTGCCAGCTCACCACCGTCAGGGGGCGGGAACACTGAAGCTTTCTTT. It translates to CASSPPSGGGNTEAFF.

This rearrangement joins TRBV11-2 to TRBJ2-3; D ambiguous. Germline CDR1 reads SGHAT; CDR2 reads FQNNGV. The CDR3 extends over 13 amino acids. Trimming pared 4 bases from V and 6 bases from J, leaving 11 bases between. In DNA form, the CDR3 reads TGTGCCAGCAGCTCACCCCTCCAGGATACGCAGTATTTT. Translation: CASSSPLQDTQYF.

The genes are TRBV30 and TRBJ2-7, with D possibly TRBD2 on 6 matching bases. The V gene's germline CDR1 is GTSNPN and CDR2 SVGIG (reference sequence). Deletions cut 4 bases from V and 5 bases from J, with 18 bases between. The CDR3 is 14 amino acids. CDR3 coding DNA: TGTGCCTGGACCCACATCCCGGGGGAGGACGAGCAGTACTTC. Translating it yields CAWTHIPGEDEQYF.

The chain carries TRBV25-1 and TRBJ1-5; D gene uncertain. The V end lost 7 bases, the J end lost 4 bases, and 14 bases lay between the germline ends. The germline CDR1 and CDR2 sequences are MGHDK and SYGVNS. This CDR3 is 14 amino acids long. CDR3 DNA sequence: TGTGCCAGCAAGACTGTGATCTTTAATCAGCCCCAGCATTTT. It specifies CASKTVIFNQPQHF. Together with reference TRBV25-1 and TRBJ1-5, the CDR3 gives the full variable domain: EADIYQTPRYLVIGTGKKITLECSQTMGHDKMYWYQQDPGMELHLIHYSYGVNSTEKGDLSSESTVSRIRTEHFPLTLESARPSHTSQYLCASKTVIFNQPQHFGDGTRLSIL.

The J gene is TRBJ2-2, the V gene TRBV5-1; 16 bases line up with TRBD2. The ends lost 4 bases at V and 5 bases at J; junction bases unmatched: 8. The CDR3 is 18 amino acids. CDR1 and CDR2 from the germline V gene are SGHRS and YFSETQ. The CDR3 protein is CASSAPGLAGGPTGELFF. CDR3 nucleotide sequence: TGCGCCAGCAGCGCTCCGGGACTAGCGGGGGGGCCGACCGGGGAGCTGTTTTTT.

The chain recombines TRBV7-9 with TRBJ2-7; a possible D gene is TRBD1 (5 bases). This CDR3 contains 15 residues. The germline V gene has CDR1 SEHNR and CDR2 FQNEAQ (reference sequence). The V and J ends lost 1 base and 4 bases respectively, with 14 bases between them. CDR3 bases: TGTGCCAGCAGCTTAGGGGTGACAGAAGCTTACGAGCAGTACTTC. It specifies CASSLGVTEAYEQYF.

The chain recombines TRBV2 with TRBJ1-1, with 11 bases that match TRBD1. V shed 7 bases, J shed 4 bases, and the junction held 17 bases outside the gene matches. The CDR3 consists of 18 residues. In germline, CDR1 is SNHLY, CDR2 FYNNEI. CDR3 protein: CASMVPGQGEYMVTEAFF. CDR3 in DNA: TGTGCCAGCATGGTCCCGGGACAGGGGGAGTATATGGTCACTGAAGCTTTCTTT.

The chain carries TRBV5-1 and TRBJ2-1; possibly TRBD1 for D (5 bases). Trimming took off 5 bases at V and 1 base at J, with 7 bases between the two ends. CDR3 length equals 13 residues. CDR1 and CDR2 (germline): SGHRS, YFSETQ. In nucleotides, the CDR3 is TGCGCCAGCAGTCAGGGTTCCTACAATGAGCAGTTCTTC. The encoded protein is CASSQGSYNEQFF.

The genes are TRBV4-2 and TRBJ2-7, with 8 bases that match TRBD2. Germline CDR1 reads LGHNA; CDR2 reads YNFKEQ. The CDR3 runs to 16 residues. With V trimmed by 1 base and J by 4 bases, 9 bases remained unmatched. The CDR3 here is CASSQGVAGSLYEQYF. The CDR3 coding sequence is TGTGCCAGCAGCCAAGGAGTAGCGGGGTCCTTATACGAGCAGTACTTC.

This clone occurred a few times. The chain uses TRBV5-1 and TRBJ1-6; D is possibly TRBD1 (6 bases). Trimming left V 2 bases short and J 5 bases short, with 11 bases between. The CDR3 is 15 amino acids. Germline CDR1 and CDR2: SGHRS and YFSETQ. The CDR3 protein is CASSFTTGDNSPLHF. The CDR3 DNA is TGCGCCAGCAGCTTCACGACAGGTGATAATTCACCCCTCCACTTT.

The rearrangement uses TRBV7-2 and TRBJ2-2; D is unresolved. Germline values: CDR1 SGHTA, CDR2 FQGNSA. Trimming shortened V by 5 bases and J by 4 bases, and 5 bases separated the two germline ends. CDR3 length: 12 residues. The CDR3 region is CASSPFTGELFF. DNA of the CDR3: TGTGCCAGCAGCCCTTTCACCGGGGAGCTGTTTTTT.

This chain joins TRBV18 and TRBJ2-1; 7 nucleotides line up with TRBD1. CDR1 and CDR2 from the germline V gene are KGHSH and LQKENI. This CDR3 is 16 amino acids long. J was trimmed by 7 bases and V by 3 bases; bases with no gene match: 12. CDR3 in DNA: TGTGCCAGCTCACCTCTCCGGGACAGAGTTCCAAATGAGCAGTTCTTC. Residues: CASSPLRDRVPNEQFF.

The chain carries TRBV29-1 and TRBJ2-6; D gene ambiguous. V lost 5 bases to trimming and J lost 0 bases, with 8 bases between them. CDR1 is SQVTM, CDR2 ANQGSEA, per germline. The CDR3 is 14 amino acids. The CDR3: CSVSKSSGANVLTF. Written as DNA, the CDR3 is TGCAGCGTTAGTAAGAGCTCTGGGGCCAACGTCCTGACTTTC.

The chain joins TRBV19 to TRBJ1-6; D might be TRBD1 (5 bases). The V and J ends lost 2 bases and 9 bases respectively, with 17 bases between them. The CDR3 has 16 amino acids. Per germline, CDR1 LNHDA and CDR2 SQIVND (reference sequence). CDR3 DNA: TGTGCCAGTAGTATAAGACCAGGCCAGGGAAGTTCACCCCTCCACTTT. Translation: CASSIRPGQGSSPLHF. Supplemented by reference TRBV19 and TRBJ1-6, the full variable domain reads DGGITQSPKYLFRKEGQNVTLSCEQNLNHDAMYWYRQDPGQGLRLIYYSQIVNDFQKGDIAEGYSVSREKKESFPLTVTSAQKNPTAFYLCASSIRPGQGSSPLHFGNGTRLTVT.

The gene calls are TRBV5-1 and TRBJ2-7; 10 nucleotides line up with TRBD2. The CDR3 runs to 17 residues. V gave up 1 base and J gave up 1 base; unmatched junction bases: 8. The germline V gene encodes CDR1 SGHRS and CDR2 YFSETQ. In DNA, the CDR3 is TGCGCCAGCAGCTTGCCGTCTAGCGGGGGAATTTCCTACGAGCAGTACTTC. Translated, it gives CASSLPSSGGISYEQYF.

This chain joins TRBV7-8 and TRBJ1-4; D gene unclear. V was clipped by 0 bases and J by 0 bases, with 11 bases between them. Germline V gene sequence: CDR1 SGHVS, CDR2 FQNEAQ. This CDR3 is 17 amino acids long. The CDR3 region has the DNA TGTGCCAGCAGCTTAGCCCCCATAGCAGCAACTAATGAAAAACTGTTTTTT. It yields the protein CASSLAPIAATNEKLFF.

The V gene is TRBV19, the J gene TRBJ2-1, with D possibly being TRBD2 (5 bases). Germline lookup yields CDR1 LNHDA and CDR2 SQIVND (reference sequence). The CDR3 has 11 residues. Trimming cost V 8 bases and J 4 bases, with 6 bases left between them. CDR3 residues: CASAGYNEQFF. Written as DNA, the CDR3 is TGTGCCAGTGCGGGTTACAATGAGCAGTTCTTC.

This sequence joins TRBV5-1 and TRBJ2-2; 9 positions agree with TRBD1. Germline assignment: CDR1 SGHRS and CDR2 YFSETQ. V lost 3 bases to trimming and J lost 6 bases; unmatched junction nucleotides: 3. The CDR3 is 14 residues long. CDR3 nucleotides: TGCGCCAGCAGCTCGACAGGGGGAGCCGGGGAGCTGTTTTTT. Encoded protein: CASSSTGGAGELFF.

V and J are TRBV30 and TRBJ1-1; weak D call: TRBD1 (5 bases). The germline V gene has CDR1 GTSNPN and CDR2 SVGIG (reference sequence). This CDR3 spans 14 amino acids. Trimming removed 3 bases at V and 4 bases at J, with 15 bases between. CDR3 DNA: TGTGCCTGGAGGGGAGGGGATTGGGGCACTGAAGCTTTCTTT. Its protein product is CAWRGGDWGTEAFF.

In its sample, this clone was seen a few times. The chain couples TRBV19 to TRBJ2-5, with TRBD2 identical over 11 bases. The CDR3 consists of 14 residues. Germline assignment: CDR1 LNHDA and CDR2 SQIVND (reference sequence). With 9 bases clipped from V and 5 bases from J, the junction kept 8 bases outside the gene matches. The CDR3 bases are TGTGCCAGACCGACTAGCGGGGCCCGGGAGACCCAGTACTTC. Translating it yields CARPTSGARETQYF. Drawing the rest from reference TRBV19 and TRBJ2-5, the complete variable domain is DGGITQSPKYLFRKEGQNVTLSCEQNLNHDAMYWYRQDPGQGLRLIYYSQIVNDFQKGDIAEGYSVSREKKESFPLTVTSAQKNPTAFYLCARPTSGARETQYFGPGTRLLVL.

This chain connects TRBV18 to TRBJ2-5; D may be TRBD1 (5 bases). V was cut by 6 bases and J by 1 base, with 9 bases left in between. The CDR3 consists of 13 residues. From germline, CDR1 is KGHSH and CDR2 LQKENI. CDR3 sequence reads: CASSRQLQETQYF. The CDR3 DNA reads TGTGCCAGCTCCCGACAGCTCCAAGAGACCCAGTACTTC.